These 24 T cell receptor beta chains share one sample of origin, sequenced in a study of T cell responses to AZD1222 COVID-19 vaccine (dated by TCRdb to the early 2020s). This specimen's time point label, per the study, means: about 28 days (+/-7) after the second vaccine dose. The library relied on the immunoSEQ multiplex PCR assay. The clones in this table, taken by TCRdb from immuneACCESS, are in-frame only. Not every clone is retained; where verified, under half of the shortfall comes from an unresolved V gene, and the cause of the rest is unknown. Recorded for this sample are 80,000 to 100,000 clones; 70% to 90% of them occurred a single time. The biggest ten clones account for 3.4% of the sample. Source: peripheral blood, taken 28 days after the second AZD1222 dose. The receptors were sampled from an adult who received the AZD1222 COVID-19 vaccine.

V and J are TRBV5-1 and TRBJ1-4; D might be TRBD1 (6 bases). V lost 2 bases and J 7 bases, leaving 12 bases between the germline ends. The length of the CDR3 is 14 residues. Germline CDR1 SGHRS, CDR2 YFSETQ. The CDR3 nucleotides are TGCGCCAGCAGCTTTGGGGGCGGCGGTGAAAAACTGTTTTTT. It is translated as CASSFGGGGEKLFF.

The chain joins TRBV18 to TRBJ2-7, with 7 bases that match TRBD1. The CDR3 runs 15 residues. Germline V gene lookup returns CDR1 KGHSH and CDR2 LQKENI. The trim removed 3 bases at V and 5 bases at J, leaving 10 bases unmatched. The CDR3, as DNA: TGTGCCAGCTCACCGGGACAGTTGATTTGGGACGAGCAGTACTTC. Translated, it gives CASSPGQLIWDEQYF.

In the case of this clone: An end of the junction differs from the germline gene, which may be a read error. The CDR3 is CASSLAGPYCYTF. Written as DNA, the CDR3 is TGTGCCAGCAGCTTAGCTGGGCCCTATTGCTACACCTTC. The J gene is TRBJ1-2, the V gene TRBV7-4; D not resolved. The CDR3 runs to 13 residues. Germline V gives CDR1 SGHVT, CDR2 SQSDAQ.

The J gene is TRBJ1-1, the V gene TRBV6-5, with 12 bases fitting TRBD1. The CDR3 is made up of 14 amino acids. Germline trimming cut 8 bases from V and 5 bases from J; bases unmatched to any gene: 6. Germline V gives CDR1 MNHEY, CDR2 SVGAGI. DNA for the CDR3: TGTGCCAGCTTTGGGGACAGGGGGCGAACTGAAGCTTTCTTT. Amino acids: CASFGDRGRTEAFF.

In nucleotides, the CDR3 is TGTGCCAGCAGCTTAGAACTCACTAGCGAGGAGCTGTTTTTT. Translating gives CASSLELTSEELFF. The rearrangement links TRBV7-9 to TRBJ2-2, with 7 bases lining up with TRBD2. After removal of 1 base from V and 10 bases from J, the junction contained 6 bases not matched to a gene. From germline, CDR1 is SEHNR and CDR2 FQNEAQ (reference sequence). The CDR3 has 14 amino acids.

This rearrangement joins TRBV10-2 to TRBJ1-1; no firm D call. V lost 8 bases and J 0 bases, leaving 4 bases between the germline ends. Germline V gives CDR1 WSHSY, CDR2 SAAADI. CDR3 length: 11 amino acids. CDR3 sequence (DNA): TGCGCCAGCGGATTGAACACTGAAGCTTTCTTT. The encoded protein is CASGLNTEAFF.

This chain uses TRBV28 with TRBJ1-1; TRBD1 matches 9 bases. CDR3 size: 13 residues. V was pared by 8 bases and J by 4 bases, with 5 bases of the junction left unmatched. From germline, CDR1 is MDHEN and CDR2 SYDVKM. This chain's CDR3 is CASPGQGSTEAFF. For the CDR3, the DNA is TGTGCCAGCCCGGGACAGGGTTCCACTGAAGCTTTCTTT.

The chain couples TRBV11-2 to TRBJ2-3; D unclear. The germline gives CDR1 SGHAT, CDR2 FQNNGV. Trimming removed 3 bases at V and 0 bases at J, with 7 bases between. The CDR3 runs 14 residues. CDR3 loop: CASSFRASTDTQYF. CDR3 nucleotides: TGTGCCAGCAGCTTCCGGGCTAGCACAGATACGCAGTATTTT.

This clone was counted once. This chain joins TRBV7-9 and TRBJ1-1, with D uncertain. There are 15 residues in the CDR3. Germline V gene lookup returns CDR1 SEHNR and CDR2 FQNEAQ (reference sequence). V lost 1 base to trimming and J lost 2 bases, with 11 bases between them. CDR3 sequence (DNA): TGTGCCAGCAGCTTAGGAGTGGAGGGAAACACTGAAGCTTTCTTT. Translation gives CASSLGVEGNTEAFF.

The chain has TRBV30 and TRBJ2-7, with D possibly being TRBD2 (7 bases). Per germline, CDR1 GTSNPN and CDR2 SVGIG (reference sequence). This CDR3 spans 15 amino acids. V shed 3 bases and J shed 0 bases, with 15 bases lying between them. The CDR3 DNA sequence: TGTGCCTGGAGCCGCACAGGGAGGGGCTCCTACGAGCAGTACTTC. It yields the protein CAWSRTGRGSYEQYF.

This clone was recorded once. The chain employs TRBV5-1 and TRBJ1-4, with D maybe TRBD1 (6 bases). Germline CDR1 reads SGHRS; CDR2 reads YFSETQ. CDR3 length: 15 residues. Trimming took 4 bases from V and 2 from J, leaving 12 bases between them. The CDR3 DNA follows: TGCGCCAGCAGCAACACAGGGATGACTAATGAAAAACTGTTTTTT. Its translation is CASSNTGMTNEKLFF.

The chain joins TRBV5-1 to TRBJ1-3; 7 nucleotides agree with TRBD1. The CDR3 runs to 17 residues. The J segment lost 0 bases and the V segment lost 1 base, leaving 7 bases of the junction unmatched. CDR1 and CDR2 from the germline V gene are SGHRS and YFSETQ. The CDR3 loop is CASSLSGQFSSGNTIYF. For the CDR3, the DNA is TGCGCCAGCAGCTTGTCGGGACAGTTCTCCTCTGGAAACACCATATATTTT. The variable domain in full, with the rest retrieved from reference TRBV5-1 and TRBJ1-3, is KAGVTQTPRYLIKTRGQQVTLSCSPISGHRSVSWYQQTPGQGLQFLFEYFSETQRNKGNFPGRFSGRQFSNSRSEMNVSTLELGDSALYLCASSLSGQFSSGNTIYFGEGSWLTVV.

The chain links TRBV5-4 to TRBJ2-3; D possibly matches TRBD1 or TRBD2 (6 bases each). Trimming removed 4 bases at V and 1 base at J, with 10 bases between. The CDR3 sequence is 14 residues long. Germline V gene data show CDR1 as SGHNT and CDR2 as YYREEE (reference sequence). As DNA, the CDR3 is TGTGCCAGCAGCGGGGGGCCCCGCACAGATACGCAGTATTTT. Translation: CASSGGPRTDTQYF.

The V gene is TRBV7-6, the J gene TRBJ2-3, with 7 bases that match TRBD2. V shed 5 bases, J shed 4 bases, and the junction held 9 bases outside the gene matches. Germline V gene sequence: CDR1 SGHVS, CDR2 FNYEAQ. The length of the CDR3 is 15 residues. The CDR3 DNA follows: TGTGCCAGCAGCAAGGCTAGTCTAGCGGCAGATACGCAGTATTTT. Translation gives CASSKASLAADTQYF. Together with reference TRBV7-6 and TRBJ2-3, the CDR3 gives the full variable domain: GAGVSQSPRYKVTKRGQDVALRCDPISGHVSLYWYRQALGQGPEFLTYFNYEAQQDKSGLPNDRFSAERPEGSISTLTIQRTEQRDSAMYRCASSKASLAADTQYFGPGTRLTVL.

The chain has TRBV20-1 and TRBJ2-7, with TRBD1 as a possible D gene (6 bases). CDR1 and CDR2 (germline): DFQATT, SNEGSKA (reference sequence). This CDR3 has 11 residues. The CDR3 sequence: CRNRVGYEQYF. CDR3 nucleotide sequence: TGCAGGAACAGGGTTGGGTACGAGCAGTACTTC.

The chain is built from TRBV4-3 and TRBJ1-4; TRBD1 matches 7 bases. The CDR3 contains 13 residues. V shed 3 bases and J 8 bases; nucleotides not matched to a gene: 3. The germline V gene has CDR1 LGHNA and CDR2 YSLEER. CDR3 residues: CASSQAGQEKLFF. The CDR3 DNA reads TGCGCCAGCAGCCAGGCGGGACAGGAAAAACTGTTTTTT.

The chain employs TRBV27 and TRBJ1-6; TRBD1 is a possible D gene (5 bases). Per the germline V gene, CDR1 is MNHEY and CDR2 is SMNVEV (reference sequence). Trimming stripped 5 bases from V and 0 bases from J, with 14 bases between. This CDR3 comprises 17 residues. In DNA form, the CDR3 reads TGTGCCAGCAGTCCGTACGGGGGAGGCTCCTATAATTCACCCCTCCACTTT. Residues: CASSPYGGGSYNSPLHF.

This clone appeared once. The CDR3 here is CASSDGDNLQPQHF. CDR3 bases: TGTGCCAGCAGCGACGGGGACAATCTCCAGCCCCAGCATTTT. The chain carries TRBV9 and TRBJ1-5; maybe TRBD1 (6 bases). The length of the CDR3 is 14 residues. Trimming shortened V by 3 bases and J by 7 bases, and 14 bases separated the two germline ends. Germline-derived CDR1 and CDR2 are SGDLS and YYNGEE.

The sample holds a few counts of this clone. CDR3 in amino acids: CASSLGRGIQETQYF. CDR3 in DNA: TGTGCCAGCAGCTTAGGTCGGGGTATCCAAGAGACCCAGTACTTC. The V gene is TRBV7-9, the J gene TRBJ2-5; D might be TRBD2 (5 bases). The CDR3 has 15 amino acids. Trimming took off 1 base at V and 1 base at J, with 10 bases between the two ends. Germline V gives CDR1 SEHNR, CDR2 FQNEAQ (reference sequence).

CDR3 sequence: CAWSVGGDRPQHF. In DNA form, the CDR3 reads TGTGCCTGGAGTGTAGGGGGGGACCGGCCCCAGCATTTT. The chain carries TRBV30 and TRBJ1-5, with D possibly matching TRBD1 (6 bases). Germline values: CDR1 GTSNPN, CDR2 SVGIG (reference sequence). The CDR3 contains 13 residues. V shed 0 bases and J shed 9 bases, with 12 bases lying between them.

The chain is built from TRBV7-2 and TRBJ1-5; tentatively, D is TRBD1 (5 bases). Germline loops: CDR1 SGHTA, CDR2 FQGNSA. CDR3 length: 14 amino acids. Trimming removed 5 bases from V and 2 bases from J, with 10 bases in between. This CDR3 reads CASSPGLGNQPQHF. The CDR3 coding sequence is TGTGCCAGCAGCCCAGGGCTCGGCAATCAGCCCCAGCATTTT.

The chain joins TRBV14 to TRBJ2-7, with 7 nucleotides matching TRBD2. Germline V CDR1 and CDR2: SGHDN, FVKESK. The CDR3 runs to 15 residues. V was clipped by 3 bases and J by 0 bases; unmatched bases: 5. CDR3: CASSQATSLSYEQYF. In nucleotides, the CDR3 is TGTGCCAGCAGCCAGGCGACTAGCCTCTCCTACGAGCAGTACTTC.

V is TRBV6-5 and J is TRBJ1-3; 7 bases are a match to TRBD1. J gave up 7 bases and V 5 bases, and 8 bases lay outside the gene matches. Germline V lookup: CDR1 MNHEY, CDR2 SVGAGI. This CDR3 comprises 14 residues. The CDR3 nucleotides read TGTGCCAGCAGTCTCGGACAGGAGCCTAACACCATATATTTT. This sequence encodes CASSLGQEPNTIYF.

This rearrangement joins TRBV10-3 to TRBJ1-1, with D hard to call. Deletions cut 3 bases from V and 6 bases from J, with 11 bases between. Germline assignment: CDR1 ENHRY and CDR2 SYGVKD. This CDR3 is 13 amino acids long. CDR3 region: CAISEDPRAEAFF. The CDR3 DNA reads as TGTGCCATCAGTGAAGACCCGAGGGCTGAAGCTTTCTTT.